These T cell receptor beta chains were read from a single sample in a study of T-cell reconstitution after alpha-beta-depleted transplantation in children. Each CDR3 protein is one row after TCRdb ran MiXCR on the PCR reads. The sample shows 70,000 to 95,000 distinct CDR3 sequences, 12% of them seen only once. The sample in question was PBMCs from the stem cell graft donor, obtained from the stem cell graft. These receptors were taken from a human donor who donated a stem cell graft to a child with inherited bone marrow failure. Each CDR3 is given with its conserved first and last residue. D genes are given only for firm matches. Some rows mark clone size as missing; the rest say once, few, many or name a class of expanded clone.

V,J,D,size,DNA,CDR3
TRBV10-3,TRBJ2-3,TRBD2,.,TGTGCCATCAAGGCTAGCGGGGTGACAGATACGCAGTATTTT,CAIKASGVTDTQYF
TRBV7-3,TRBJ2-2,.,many,TGTGCCAGCAGTGAGAGGGGGTACACCGGGGAGCTGTTTTTT,CASSERGYTGELFF
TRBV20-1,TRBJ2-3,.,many,TGCAGTGCTAGAATGCCCGCTAGCACAGATACGCAGTATTTT,CSARMPASTDTQYF
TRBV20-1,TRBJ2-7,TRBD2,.,TGCAGTGCTAGAGATTACCAGCGGGGATTCTACGAGCAGTACTTC,CSARDYQRGFYEQYF
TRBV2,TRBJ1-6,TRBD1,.,TGTGCCAGCAGTGAACAGGGGGCCCATAATTCACCCCTCCACTTT,CASSEQGAHNSPLHF
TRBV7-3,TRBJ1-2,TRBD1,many,TGTGCCAGCAGCCCAAGGGGGACAGTTAATGGCTACACCTTC,CASSPRGTVNGYTF
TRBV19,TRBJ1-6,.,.,TGTGCCAGTAGTATGGGGCCGAATTCACCCCTCCACTTT,CASSMGPNSPLHF
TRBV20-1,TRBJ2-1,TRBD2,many,TGCAGTGCGGCCGACGGCGGGAGGGGGTGGCAGTTCTTC,CSAADGGRGWQFF
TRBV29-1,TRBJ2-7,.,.,TGCAGTGCCGGACACTACTACGAGCAGTACTTC,CSAGHYYEQYF
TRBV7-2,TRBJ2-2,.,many,TGTGCCAGCAGCTTAGTAGTGGGCTCCGGGGAGCTGTTTTTT,CASSLVVGSGELFF
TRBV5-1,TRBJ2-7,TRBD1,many,TGCGCCAGCAGCCGGGACAGGATGAGGGAGCAGTACTTC,CASSRDRMREQYF
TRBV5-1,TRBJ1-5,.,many,TGCGCCAGCAGCTTGGAAGGCAATAGCAATCAGCCCCAGCATTTT,CASSLEGNSNQPQHF
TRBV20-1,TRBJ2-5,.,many,TGCAGTGCTCCCGGACAGGACGGCGGGGGGACCCAGTACTTC,CSAPGQDGGGTQYF
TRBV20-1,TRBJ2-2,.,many,TGCAGTGCGGCAGGAGTAGAGGATCTGTGGGGCGGGGAGCTGTTTTTT,CSAAGVEDLWGGELFF
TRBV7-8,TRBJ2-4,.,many,TGTGCCAGCAGCTCGGGGCCTCCTCTAGCCAAAAACATTCAGTACTTC,CASSSGPPLAKNIQYF
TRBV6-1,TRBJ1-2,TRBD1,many,TGTGCCGGGGAAAGACAGGGGGCGGAAAACTATGGCTACACCTTC,CAGERQGAENYGYTF
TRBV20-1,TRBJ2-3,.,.,TGCAGTGCTAGAAAGCCGACGGGGGGCACAGATACGCAGTATTTT,CSARKPTGGTDTQYF
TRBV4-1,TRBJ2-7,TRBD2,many,TGCGCCAGCAGCCAATATATGGGGGCGGGAGGGCGGTACGAGCAGTACTTC,CASSQYMGAGGRYEQYF
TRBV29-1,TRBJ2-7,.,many,TGCAGCGTTGTGAGGCCGAGCCCATACGAGCAGTACTTC,CSVVRPSPYEQYF
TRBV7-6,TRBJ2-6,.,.,TGTGCCAGCAGCGGGCGGCCCTTAGCTGGCTTTGGCTCTGGGGCCAACGTCCTGACTTTC,CASSGRPLAGFGSGANVLTF
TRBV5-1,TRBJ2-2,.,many,TGCGCCAGCAGCCTCCGGGTCCTAAGGAGCACCGGGGAGCTGTTTTTT,CASSLRVLRSTGELFF
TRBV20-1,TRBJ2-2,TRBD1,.,TGCAGTGCCTCACCTCGACCGGGGACAGGGGTATCCGGGGAGCTGTTTTTT,CSASPRPGTGVSGELFF
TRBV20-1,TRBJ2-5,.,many,TGCAGTGCTAGAGACGTTTGGGTAATGCAGACCCAGTACTTC,CSARDVWVMQTQYF
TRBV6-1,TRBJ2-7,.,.,TGTGCCAGCTCCCGACACGAACCCTACGAGCAGTACTTC,CASSRHEPYEQYF
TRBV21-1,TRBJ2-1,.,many,TGTGCCAGCAGCAACGGCACGGACAGCCGAAACTACAATGAGCAGTTCTTC,CASSNGTDSRNYNEQFF
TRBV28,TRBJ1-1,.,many,TGTGCCAGCAGTCCCCGGACAGAGGGCACTGAAGCTTTCTTT,CASSPRTEGTEAFF
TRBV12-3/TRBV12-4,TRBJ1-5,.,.,TGTGCCAGCAGTTTAGCGGACCGCCCGGGGCCCCAGCATTTT,CASSLADRPGPQHF